Described below is a single T cell receptor beta chain sequence and its context. The table came from immunoSEQ multiplex PCR; TCRdb's copy has only in-frame clones and leaves some out. The repertoire holds about 68,000 clones, with approximately 85% as singletons. The data stem from a study of blood T cell repertoires in COVID-19. The wider study: Researchers got acute and convalescent COVID-19 samples from the United States, Italy and Spain. The cDNA or gDNA used as material had been derived from T cells, B-cell-depleted T cells, or PBMCs.

The CDR3 spans 14 residues. Germline-derived CDR1 and CDR2 are SGHAT and FQDESV (reference sequence). V dropped 0 bases and J dropped 9; count of bases not matched to a gene: 6. This clonotype was obtained from a man in his fifties or sixties with acute or convalescent COVID-19. Sequencing used peripheral blood. The V call is TRBV11-1, the J call TRBJ2-3; TRBD1 agrees at 7 bases. The CDR3 here is CASSLANRQGTQYF. In DNA form, the CDR3 reads TGTGCCAGCAGCTTAGCAAACCGACAGGGAACGCAGTATTTT.